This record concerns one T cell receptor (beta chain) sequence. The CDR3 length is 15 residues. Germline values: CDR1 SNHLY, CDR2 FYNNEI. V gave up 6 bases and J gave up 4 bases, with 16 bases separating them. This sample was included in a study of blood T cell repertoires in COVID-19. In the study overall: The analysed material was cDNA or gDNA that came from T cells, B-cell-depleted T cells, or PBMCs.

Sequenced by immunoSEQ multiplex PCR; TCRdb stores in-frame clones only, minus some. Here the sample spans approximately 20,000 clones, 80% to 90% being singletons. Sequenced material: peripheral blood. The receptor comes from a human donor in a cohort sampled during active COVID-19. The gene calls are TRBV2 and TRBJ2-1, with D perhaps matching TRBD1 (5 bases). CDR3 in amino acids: CASRTDRGEYNEQFF. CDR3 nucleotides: TGTGCCAGCAGGACCGATAGGGGTGAATACAATGAGCAGTTCTTC.